The sample holds one count of the clone carrying this T cell receptor (beta chain). As yet, its antigen is unknown. Clones were sequenced by immunoSEQ multiplex PCR, and TCRdb holds only the in-frame ones, with some missing. The sample consists of around 2,100,000 clones, approximately 94% of them appearing once. The data originate from a study of shared clonotypes between healthy human individuals. This CDR3 is 14 amino acids long. Germline trimming cut 5 bases from V and 4 bases from J; bases unmatched to any gene: 8. In germline, CDR1 is LNHDA, CDR2 SQIVND (reference sequence). Only CD45RO-negative cells positively selected for CCR7 counted as naive CD8 cells, so terminally differentiated effector memory CD45RA+ cells were excluded. HIV-negative, healthy adults without recent acute infections or vaccinations were the donors. Overall study findings and caveats: Compared with memory subsets, naive subsets generally had larger estimated richness.

Sequencing was performed on naive CD8+ T cells sorted from blood. This TCR was sampled from a man between 18 and 29 years old in good health. The chain combines TRBV19 with TRBJ2-7; 7 bases agree with TRBD1. The DNA for the CDR3 is TGTGCCAGTAGTCCATCCGGGACAGAGTACGAGCAGTACTTC. Its protein is CASSPSGTEYEQYF.